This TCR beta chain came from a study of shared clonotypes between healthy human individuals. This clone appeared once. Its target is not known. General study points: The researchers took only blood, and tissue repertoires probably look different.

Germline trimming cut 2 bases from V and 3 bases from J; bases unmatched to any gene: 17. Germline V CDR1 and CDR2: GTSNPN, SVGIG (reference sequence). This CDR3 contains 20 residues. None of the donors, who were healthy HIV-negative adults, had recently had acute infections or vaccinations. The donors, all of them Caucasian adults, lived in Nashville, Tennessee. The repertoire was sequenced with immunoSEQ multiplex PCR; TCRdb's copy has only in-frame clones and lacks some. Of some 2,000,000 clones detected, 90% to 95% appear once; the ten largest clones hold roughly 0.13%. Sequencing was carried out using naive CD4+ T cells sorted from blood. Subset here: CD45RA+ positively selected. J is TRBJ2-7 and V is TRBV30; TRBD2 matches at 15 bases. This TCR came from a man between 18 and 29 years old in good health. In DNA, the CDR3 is TGTGCCTGGAGTAAAGGCCATGGACTAGCGGGAGGGTCCTATGGCTACGAGCAGTACTTC. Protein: CAWSKGHGLAGGSYGYEQYF.